This TCR beta chain emerged from a study of blood T cell repertoires in COVID-19. About the research overall: From the United States, Italy and Spain came samples of acute and convalescent COVID-19. Sources were T cells, B-cell-depleted T cells, or PBMCs; the material itself was cDNA or gDNA.

The V and J ends lost 5 bases and 1 base respectively, with 11 bases between them. The CDR3 spans 14 residues. Germline V gene lookup returns CDR1 MNHEY and CDR2 SVGEGT. Original methodology: Scientists estimated how many nucleated cells there were by amplifying reference gene primers. Here immunoSEQ multiplex PCR was the method, and the copy in TCRdb shows in-frame clones only, minus some. V, J and clone size were drawn from that table, and D and trimming were deduced from the DNA. Of about 82,000 clones detected, about four fifths appear once; the ten largest clones hold 12%. The sequence came from a woman in her forties with active or convalescent COVID-19. Sequencing was carried out using peripheral blood. The chain links TRBV6-2 or TRBV6-3 to TRBJ2-5, with a possible D match to TRBD1 (5 bases). The CDR3 nucleotides read TGTGCCAGCAGTCCCCAGGGTTCCCAAGAGACCCAGTACTTC. This encodes CASSPQGSQETQYF.